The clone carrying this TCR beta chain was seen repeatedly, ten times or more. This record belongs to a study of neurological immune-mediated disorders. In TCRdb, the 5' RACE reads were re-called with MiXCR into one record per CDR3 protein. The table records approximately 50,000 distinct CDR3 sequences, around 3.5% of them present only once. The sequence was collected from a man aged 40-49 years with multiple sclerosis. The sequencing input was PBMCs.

The CDR3 DNA follows: TGTGCCAGCAGCTTAGCGTTTGGGGATACGCAGTATTTT. It specifies CASSLAFGDTQYF. The chain combines TRBV7-2 with TRBJ2-3; unclear D gene. CDR3 length equals 13 residues. Trimming took off 0 bases at V and 6 bases at J, with 7 bases between the two ends. Per the germline V gene, CDR1 is SGHTA and CDR2 is FQGNSA.